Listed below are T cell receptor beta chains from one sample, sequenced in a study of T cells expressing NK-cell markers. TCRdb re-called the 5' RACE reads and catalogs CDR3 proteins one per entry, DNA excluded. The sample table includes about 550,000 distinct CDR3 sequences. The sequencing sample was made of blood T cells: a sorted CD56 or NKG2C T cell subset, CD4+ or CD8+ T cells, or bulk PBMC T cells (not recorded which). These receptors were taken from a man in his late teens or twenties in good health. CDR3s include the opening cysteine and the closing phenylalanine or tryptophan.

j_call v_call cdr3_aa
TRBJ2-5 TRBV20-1 CSARRIGGGASETQYF
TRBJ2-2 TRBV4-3 CASSQDWGAGLGTGELFF
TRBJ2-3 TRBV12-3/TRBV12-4 CASTSGGNTDTQYF
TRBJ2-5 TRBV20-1 CSAIGQGGVETQYF
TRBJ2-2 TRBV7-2 CASMQGPAGELFF
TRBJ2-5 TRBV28 CASSSGQGILVSEETQYF
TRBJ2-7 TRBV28 CASSSLTVREDYEQYF
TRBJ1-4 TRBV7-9 CASSSRRTATNEKLFF
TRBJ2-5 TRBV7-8 CASSLRRIGRRGTRETQYF
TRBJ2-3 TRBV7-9 CASSRGLAGLETDTQYF
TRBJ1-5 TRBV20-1 CSVDRHQPQHF
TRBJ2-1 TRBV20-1 CSAPLGQGRNEQFF
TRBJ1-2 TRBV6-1 CASSDWQGDGYTF
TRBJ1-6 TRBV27 CASSFRVAVPNSPLHF